This T cell receptor beta chain was documented in a study of Ad26.COV2.S vaccination and SARS-CoV-2 variants. Treatment indicated: roughly 19 received Ad26.COV2.S at low or high dose, single or two shots; 5 received placebo; per-sample allocation not given. Sampling was done on day 63 after the first vaccine or placebo injection. Spike of the Wuhan-strain SARS-CoV-2 was expressed by an Ad26 vector, which formed the vaccine. Assay: immunoSEQ multiplex PCR; the TCRdb copy retains only in-frame clones and omits some. The data contain some 450,000 clones, about nine tenths of them seen just once; the ten biggest clones take up around 4.5%. This clone is a singleton in its sample. The receptor was isolated from a person aged 18-60 years who received the Ad26.COV2.S COVID-19 vaccine or a placebo. The material was peripheral blood, obtained in a trial of Ad26.COV2.S vaccine versus placebo.

CDR3 nucleotide sequence: TGTGCCAGCAGCCAACGGGACAGGCGCGGCTACACCTTC. The encoded protein is CASSQRDRRGYTF. This chain uses TRBV3-1 (or the pseudogene TRBV3-2) with TRBJ1-2, with TRBD1 matching 8 bases. Per the germline V gene, CDR1 is LGHDT and CDR2 is YNNKEL (reference sequence). The CDR3 contains 13 residues. V was clipped by 2 bases and J by 8 bases; unmatched bases: 4.